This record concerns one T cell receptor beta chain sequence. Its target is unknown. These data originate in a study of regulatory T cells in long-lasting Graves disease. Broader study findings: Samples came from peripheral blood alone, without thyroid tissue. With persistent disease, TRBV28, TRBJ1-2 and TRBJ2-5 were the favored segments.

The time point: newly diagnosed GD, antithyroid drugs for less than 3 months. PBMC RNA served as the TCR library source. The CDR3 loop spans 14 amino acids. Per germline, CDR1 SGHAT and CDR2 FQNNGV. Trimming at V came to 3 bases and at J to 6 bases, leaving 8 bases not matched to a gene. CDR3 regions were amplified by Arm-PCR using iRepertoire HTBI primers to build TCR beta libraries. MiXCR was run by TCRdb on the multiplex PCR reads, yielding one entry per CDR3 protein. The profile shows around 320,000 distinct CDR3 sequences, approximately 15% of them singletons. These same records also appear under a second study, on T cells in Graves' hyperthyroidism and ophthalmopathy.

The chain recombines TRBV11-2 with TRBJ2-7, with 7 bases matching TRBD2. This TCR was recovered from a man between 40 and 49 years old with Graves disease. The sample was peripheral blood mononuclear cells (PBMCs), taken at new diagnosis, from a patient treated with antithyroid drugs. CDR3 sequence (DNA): TGTGCCAGCAGCTTTGGAGGGAGGGCCTTCGAGCAGTACTTC. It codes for CASSFGGRAFEQYF. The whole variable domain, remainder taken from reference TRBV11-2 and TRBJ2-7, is EAGVAQSPRYKIIEKRQSVAFWCNPISGHATLYWYQQILGQGPKLLIQFQNNGVVDDSQLPKDRFSAERLKGVDSTLKIQPAKLEDSAVYLCASSFGGRAFEQYFGPGTRLTVT.